One sample yielded the 16 T cell receptor beta chains listed below, sequenced in a study of cytomegalovirus exposure and HLA in healthy donors (dated by TCRdb to about 2017). The receptor library was made with the immunoSEQ multiplex PCR assay. TCRdb's version of the immuneACCESS table is confined to in-frame rearrangements and falls short of the full clone set. An unresolved V gene accounts for under half of the shortfall where checked; the remainder is of unknown origin. In all, the sample holds about 130,000 clones, and 89% of those were seen once. 9% of the sample is held by the ten biggest clonotypes. Source material: PBMCs. Receptor source: a woman younger than 30 in good health and CMV-seropositive.

V usage is TRBV6-1 and J usage is TRBJ2-3; no clear D. V lost 6 bases to trimming and J lost 4 bases, with 17 bases between them. This CDR3 contains 15 residues. Germline-derived CDR1 and CDR2 are MNHNS and SASEGT. The CDR3 DNA follows: TGTGCCAGCAGCCACGAGGTCGTGTATTCAGATACGCAGTATTTT. Amino acids: CASSHEVVYSDTQYF.

The gene calls are TRBV19 and TRBJ1-2, with D tentatively TRBD1 (5 bases). Germline-derived CDR1 and CDR2 are LNHDA and SQIVND (reference sequence). This CDR3 has 12 amino acids. Trimming pared 3 bases from V and 7 bases from J, leaving 9 bases between. The CDR3 loop is CASSIQGSGYTF. In nucleotides, the CDR3 is TGTGCCAGTAGTATCCAGGGATCTGGCTACACCTTC.

This chain joins TRBV7-8 and TRBJ1-2; 9 bases line up with TRBD1. Germline lookup yields CDR1 SGHVS and CDR2 FQNEAQ. Trimming cost V 5 bases and J 1 base; bases outside gene matches: 8. CDR3 length: 16 amino acids. The CDR3 DNA follows: TGTGCCAGCAGCCTAAAAAGGACAGGGGTTAACTATGGCTACACCTTC. Translating it yields CASSLKRTGVNYGYTF. Filled out from reference TRBV7-8 and TRBJ1-2, the complete variable domain reads GAGVSQSPRYKVAKRGQDVALRCDPISGHVSLFWYQQALGQGPEFLTYFQNEAQLDKSGLPSDRFFAERPEGSVSTLKIQRTQQEDSAVYLCASSLKRTGVNYGYTFGSGTRLTVV.

This chain uses TRBV5-4 with TRBJ1-4; 9 bases agree with TRBD1. The CDR3 is 15 residues long. The V gene end was trimmed by 4 bases and the J gene end by 8 bases; junction bases not matched to a gene: 9. Germline V gives CDR1 SGHNT, CDR2 YYREEE (reference sequence). The CDR3 DNA sequence: TGTGCCAGCAGCAGGGGACAGGGCCCTTTCGAAAAACTGTTTTTT. Translating it yields CASSRGQGPFEKLFF.

The chain uses TRBV6-5 and TRBJ1-6; D is perhaps TRBD1 (6 bases). CDR3 size: 14 residues. Germline assignment: CDR1 MNHEY and CDR2 SVGAGI. V was shortened by 1 base and J by 10 bases, with 11 bases between the two germline ends. The CDR3 reads CASSYYRTDSPLHF. As DNA, the CDR3 is TGTGCCAGCAGTTACTACAGGACAGACTCACCCCTCCACTTT.

The rearrangement links TRBV5-1 to TRBJ2-5; the D is unclear. The CDR3 spans 14 residues. CDR1 and CDR2 from the germline V gene are SGHRS and YFSETQ. V lost 3 bases and J lost 1, with 10 bases in between. This chain's CDR3 is CASSSGGTQETQYF. The CDR3 DNA follows: TGCGCCAGCAGCTCTGGCGGTACCCAAGAGACCCAGTACTTC.

The chain combines TRBV4-3 with TRBJ1-1; D remains ambiguous. Deletions cut 1 base from V and 0 bases from J, with 6 bases between. The CDR3 runs to 14 residues. Per germline, CDR1 LGHNA and CDR2 YSLEER. For the CDR3, the DNA is TGCGCCAGCAGCCAAGTAGTCTTGAACACTGAAGCTTTCTTT. Amino acid sequence: CASSQVVLNTEAFF.

V usage is TRBV18 and J usage is TRBJ1-5; D possibly corresponds to TRBD1 (6 bases). This CDR3 is 16 amino acids long. V lost 3 bases and J 5 bases, leaving 17 bases between the germline ends. In germline, CDR1 is KGHSH, CDR2 LQKENI. This chain's CDR3 is CASSPRPGGRHQPQHF. CDR3 DNA sequence: TGTGCCAGCTCACCGAGACCGGGGGGCCGCCATCAGCCCCAGCATTTT. The variable domain in full, completed from reference TRBV18 and TRBJ1-5, reads NAGVMQNPRHLVRRRGQEARLRCSPMKGHSHVYWYRQLPEEGLKFMVYLQKENIIDESGMPKERFSAEFPKEGPSILRIQQVVRGDSAAYFCASSPRPGGRHQPQHFGDGTRLSIL.

The chain combines TRBV5-1 with TRBJ2-1, with 15 bases lining up with TRBD2. The CDR3 totals 15 residues. The J segment lost 10 bases and the V segment lost 3 bases, leaving 5 bases of the junction unmatched. The germline CDR1 and CDR2 sequences are SGHRS and YFSETQ. The CDR3 sequence is CASSYSGTSGGEQFF. The CDR3 region has the DNA TGCGCCAGCAGCTACTCCGGGACTAGCGGGGGGGAGCAGTTCTTC.

CDR3 in DNA: TGTGCCAGCTCACAGAGTCAACTAGCGGGGGGGCAAGATACGCAGTATTTT. This gives the protein CASSQSQLAGGQDTQYF. The chain combines TRBV18 with TRBJ2-3, with 13 bases lining up with TRBD2. The CDR3 contains 17 residues. J was trimmed by 5 bases and V by 4 bases; bases with no gene match: 9. CDR1 is KGHSH and CDR2 is LQKENI in the germline V gene.

The chain uses TRBV5-5 and TRBJ2-7, with a possible D match to TRBD1 (5 bases). Deletions cut 5 bases from V and 7 bases from J, with 22 bases between. CDR1 and CDR2 (germline): SGHKS, YYEKEE (reference sequence). This CDR3 is built from 15 residues. CDR3 amino acids: CASRPDSAPLGEQYF. The CDR3 DNA sequence: TGTGCCAGCAGACCTGACAGCGCCCCGCTAGGAGAGCAGTACTTC.

The chain carries TRBV9 and TRBJ2-1; no reliable D call. Trimming took off 2 bases at V and 3 bases at J, with 15 bases between the two ends. This CDR3 comprises 16 residues. Germline-derived CDR1 and CDR2 are SGDLS and YYNGEE. The CDR3 nucleotides are TGTGCCAGCAGCGTTTTTAGAGACTCCAACTACAATGAGCAGTTCTTC. It specifies CASSVFRDSNYNEQFF.

This chain connects TRBV6-5 to TRBJ1-1, with a weak D call TRBD1 (5 bases). This CDR3 has 15 amino acids. CDR1 and CDR2 (germline): MNHEY, SVGAGI. Between the trimmed V and J ends, which lost 5 bases and 5 bases, there was a span of 18 bases. Here the CDR3 reads CASSLRARGGTEAFF. In nucleotides, the CDR3 is TGTGCCAGCAGTCTCCGGGCCCGCGGGGGTACTGAAGCTTTCTTT.

The chain is built from TRBV7-2 and TRBJ2-1; 9 bases fit TRBD1. V shed 1 base and J 6 bases; nucleotides not matched to a gene: 10. The CDR3 length is 17 residues. In germline, CDR1 is SGHTA, CDR2 FQGNSA. DNA of the CDR3: TGTGCCAGCAGCTTAGGACGGACAGGGGTGCAAGCCAATGAGCAGTTCTTC. Protein product: CASSLGRTGVQANEQFF. The full variable domain, with the rest looked up from reference TRBV7-2 and TRBJ2-1, is GAGVSQSPSNKVTEKGKDVELRCDPISGHTALYWYRQSLGQGLEFLIYFQGNSAPDKSGLPSDRFSAERTGGSVSTLTIQRTQQEDSAVYLCASSLGRTGVQANEQFFGPGTRLTVL.

The V call is TRBV30, the J call TRBJ2-7, with 9 bases that match TRBD2. J was trimmed by 9 bases and V by 3 bases; bases with no gene match: 12. Per germline, CDR1 GTSNPN and CDR2 SVGIG (reference sequence). The CDR3 is 14 amino acids. In nucleotides, the CDR3 is TGTGCCTGGAGGAAAAGTGGCGGGGGGGCCTGGCAGTACTTC. Amino acid sequence: CAWRKSGGGAWQYF.

The V gene is TRBV5-6, the J gene TRBJ2-7, with 8 positions matching TRBD1. Trimming took 0 bases from V and 6 from J; bases not matched to a gene: 2. The CDR3 consists of 13 residues. Germline V gives CDR1 SGHDT, CDR2 YYEEEE. Here the CDR3 reads CASSLGTGGEQYF. CDR3 in DNA: TGTGCCAGCAGCTTGGGTACAGGGGGCGAGCAGTACTTC.